This TCR beta chain appears in the sequencing data of a study of blood T cell repertoires in COVID-19. Study-wide background: PBMCs, B-cell-depleted T cells, or T cells provided the cDNA or gDNA that made up the material.

Enrolled during active infection, Seattle patients were then followed longitudinally. This CDR3 is 15 amino acids long. V was shortened by 5 bases and J by 6 bases, with 18 bases between the two germline ends. Germline V gene lookup returns CDR1 SGHRS and CDR2 YFSETQ. In the original workflow: How many nucleated cells were present was estimated from reference gene primer amplification. Clones were sequenced by immunoSEQ multiplex PCR, and TCRdb holds only the in-frame ones, with some missing. V and J calls and clone size are as listed in that table; D and trimming were resolved from the DNA. The table shows 150,000 or so clones, with 70% to 80% occurring only once.

This sequence joins TRBV5-1 and TRBJ2-1, with D possibly being TRBD1 (6 bases). The sequencing sample was made of peripheral blood. This TCR was recovered from a woman in her 70s with COVID-19, enrolled during active disease. CDR3 sequence: CASREQGFRGNEQFF. The CDR3 DNA sequence: TGCGCCAGCAGAGAACAGGGATTTCGGGGCAATGAGCAGTTCTTC.